This T cell receptor beta chain is from a study of cytomegalovirus exposure and HLA in healthy donors. For the study at large: Approximately 77 million unique TCRs from HLA-typed donors were held in an early release of data.

This cohort consisted of healthy bone marrow donors. The PCR employed 60 Vbeta primers together with 13 Jbeta primers. TCRdb's table, derived via immunoSEQ multiplex PCR, lists solely in-frame clones and lacks some. The sample totals 55,000 to 75,000 clones. The study's findings and limits: An analysis was carried out later, and it reportedly showed fewer N-insertions in an Asian-associated ancestry cluster than the roughly 700-donor mean. Across donors, presence/absence analyses took sequencing depth to be roughly uniform.

Trimming took off 1 base at V and 3 bases at J, with 13 bases between the two ends. Germline V gene sequence: CDR1 SGHTA, CDR2 FQGNSA. This CDR3 spans 15 amino acids. A note on this clone: The antigen remains undetermined.

The sequenced sample was PBMCs. The rearrangement uses TRBV7-2 and TRBJ2-7; maybe TRBD2 (6 bases). The clonotype was recovered from a male donor in good health and CMV-seronegative. The CDR3 nucleotides read TGTGCCAGCAGCTTAGAAGCGGGCCCCCACTACGAGCAGTACTTC. Its translation: CASSLEAGPHYEQYF.